The entry that follows covers one T cell receptor beta chain sequence. Germline V gene data show CDR1 as SGHRS and CDR2 as YFSETQ. V lost 7 bases and J lost 1, with 26 bases in between. The length of the CDR3 is 18 residues. Data came from immunoSEQ multiplex PCR; TCRdb stores just in-frame clones and leaves some out. The table records some 200,000 clones, over 75% of them present only once. These data belong to a study of blood T cell repertoires in COVID-19. The chain joins TRBV5-1 to TRBJ2-5; TRBD1 is a possible D gene (6 bases). The source of this sequence is an elderly man with acute or convalescent COVID-19. The sequenced sample was peripheral blood. The CDR3 is CASRSGQSSPGPQETQYF. The CDR3 nucleotides read TGCGCCAGCCGTTCGGGACAATCATCGCCGGGACCCCAAGAGACCCAGTACTTC.